This TCR beta chain was sequenced during a study of T cell repertoires in cytomegalovirus infection. Only a few counts were recorded for this clonotype. Its specificity is not known. TCRdb called the reads again in MiXCR, with one record for every CDR3 protein. The table records 700,000 to 950,000 distinct CDR3 sequences, about 30% of them present only once. This CDR3 has 14 amino acids. Sample: cultured CD8+ T cells from PBMCs, taken from culture after CMV antigen stimulation. This receptor was identified in a human donor in good health (CMV status not recorded). Some clones in this sample may be carry-over from other donors' samples. V gene TRBV12-3 or TRBV12-4 combines with J gene TRBJ1-2; D is unclear. In DNA, the CDR3 is TGTGCGGATCTCCCTCCGCGGGTTAACTATGGCTACACCTTC. It specifies CADLPPRVNYGYTF.